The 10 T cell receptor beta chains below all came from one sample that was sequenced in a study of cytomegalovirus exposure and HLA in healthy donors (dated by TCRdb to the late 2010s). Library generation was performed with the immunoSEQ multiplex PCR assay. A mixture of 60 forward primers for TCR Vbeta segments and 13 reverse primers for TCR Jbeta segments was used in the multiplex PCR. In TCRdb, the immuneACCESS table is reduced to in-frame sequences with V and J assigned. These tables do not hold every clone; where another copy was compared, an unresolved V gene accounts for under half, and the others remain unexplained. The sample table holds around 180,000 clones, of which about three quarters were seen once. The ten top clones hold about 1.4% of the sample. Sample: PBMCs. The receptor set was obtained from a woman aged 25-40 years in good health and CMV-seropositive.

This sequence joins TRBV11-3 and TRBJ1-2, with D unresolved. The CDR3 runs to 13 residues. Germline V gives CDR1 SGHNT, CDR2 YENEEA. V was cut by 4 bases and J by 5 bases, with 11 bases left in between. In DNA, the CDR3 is TGTGCCAGCAGCTACGACACAAATTATGGCTACACCTTC. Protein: CASSYDTNYGYTF. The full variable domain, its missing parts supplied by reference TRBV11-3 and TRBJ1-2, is EAGVVQSPRYKIIEKKQPVAFWCNPISGHNTLYWYLQNLGQGPELLIRYENEEAVDDSQLPKDRFSAERLKGVDSTLKIQPAELGDSAVYLCASSYDTNYGYTFGSGTRLTVV.

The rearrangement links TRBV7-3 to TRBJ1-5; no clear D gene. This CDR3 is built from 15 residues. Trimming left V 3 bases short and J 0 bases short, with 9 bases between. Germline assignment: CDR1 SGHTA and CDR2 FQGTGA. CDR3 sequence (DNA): TGTGCCAGCAGCTTCTCAGGTAGTAGCAATCAGCCCCAGCATTTT. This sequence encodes CASSFSGSSNQPQHF.

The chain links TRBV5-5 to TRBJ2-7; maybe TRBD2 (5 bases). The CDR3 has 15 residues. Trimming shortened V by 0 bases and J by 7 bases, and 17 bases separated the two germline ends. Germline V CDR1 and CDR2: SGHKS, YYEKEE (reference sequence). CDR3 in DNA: TGTGCCAGCAGCTTGGCTTTCGGGCAGACGGGGGAGCAGTACTTC. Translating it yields CASSLAFGQTGEQYF.

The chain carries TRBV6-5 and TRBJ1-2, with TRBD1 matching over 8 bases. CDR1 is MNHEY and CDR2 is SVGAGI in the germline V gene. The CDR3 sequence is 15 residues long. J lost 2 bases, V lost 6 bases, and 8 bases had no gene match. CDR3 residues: CASRGQEDYNYGYTF. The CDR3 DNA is TGTGCCAGCAGGGGACAGGAAGACTACAACTATGGCTACACCTTC.

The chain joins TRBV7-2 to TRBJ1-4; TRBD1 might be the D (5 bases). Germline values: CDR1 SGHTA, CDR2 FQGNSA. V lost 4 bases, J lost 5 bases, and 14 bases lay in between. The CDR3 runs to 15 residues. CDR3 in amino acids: CASSYFRQSNEKLFF. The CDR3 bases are TGTGCCAGCAGCTATTTTAGACAGAGCAATGAAAAACTGTTTTTT. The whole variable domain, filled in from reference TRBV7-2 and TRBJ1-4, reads GAGVSQSPSNKVTEKGKDVELRCDPISGHTALYWYRQSLGQGLEFLIYFQGNSAPDKSGLPSDRFSAERTGGSVSTLTIQRTQQEDSAVYLCASSYFRQSNEKLFFGSGTQLSVL.

CDR3 region: CASSLDSSGLFNYGYTF. CDR3 sequence (DNA): TGTGCCAGCAGCTTAGATTCCTCAGGGTTGTTTAACTATGGCTACACCTTC. V and J are TRBV11-2 and TRBJ1-2; perhaps TRBD1 as D (5 bases). The CDR3 consists of 17 residues. Germline V CDR1 and CDR2: SGHAT, FQNNGV. Trimming left V 0 bases short and J 1 base short, with 15 bases between.

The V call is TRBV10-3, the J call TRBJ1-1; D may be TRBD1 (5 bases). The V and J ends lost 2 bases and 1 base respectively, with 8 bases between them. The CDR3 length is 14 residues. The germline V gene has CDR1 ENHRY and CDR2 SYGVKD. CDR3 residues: CAISETTENTEAFF. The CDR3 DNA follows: TGTGCCATCAGTGAGACGACAGAGAACACTGAAGCTTTCTTT.

CDR3 sequence: CASSFGSGYTDTQYF. CDR3 DNA: TGTGCCAGTAGTTTCGGGAGCGGCTACACAGATACGCAGTATTTT. The rearrangement uses TRBV19 and TRBJ2-3; perhaps TRBD2 as D (6 bases). Trimming took 5 bases from V and 2 from J, leaving 14 bases between them. Germline CDR1 reads LNHDA; CDR2 reads SQIVND (reference sequence). There are 15 residues in the CDR3.

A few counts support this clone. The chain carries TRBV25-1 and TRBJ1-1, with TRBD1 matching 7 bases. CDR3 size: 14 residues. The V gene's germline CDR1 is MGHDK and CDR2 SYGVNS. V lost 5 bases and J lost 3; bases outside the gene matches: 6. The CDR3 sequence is CASSTRQGYTEAFF. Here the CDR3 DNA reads TGTGCCAGCAGTACGAGACAGGGTTACACTGAAGCTTTCTTT.

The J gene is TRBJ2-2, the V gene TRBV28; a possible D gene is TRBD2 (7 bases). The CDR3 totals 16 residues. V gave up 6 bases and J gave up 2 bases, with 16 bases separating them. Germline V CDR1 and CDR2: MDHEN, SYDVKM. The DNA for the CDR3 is TGTGCCAGCAGGCGACGGGGGGCGGGAAACACCGGGGAGCTGTTTTTT. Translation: CASRRRGAGNTGELFF.